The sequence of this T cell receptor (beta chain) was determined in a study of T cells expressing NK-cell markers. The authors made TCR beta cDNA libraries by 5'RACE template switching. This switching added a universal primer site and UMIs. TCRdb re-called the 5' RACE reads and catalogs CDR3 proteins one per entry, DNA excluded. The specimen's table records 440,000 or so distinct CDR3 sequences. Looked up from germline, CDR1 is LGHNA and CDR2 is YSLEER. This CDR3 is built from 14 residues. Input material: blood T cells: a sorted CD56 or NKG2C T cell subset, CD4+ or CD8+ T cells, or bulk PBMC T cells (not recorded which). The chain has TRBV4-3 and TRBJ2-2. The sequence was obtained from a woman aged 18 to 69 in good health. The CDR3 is CASSQDVRTGELFF.